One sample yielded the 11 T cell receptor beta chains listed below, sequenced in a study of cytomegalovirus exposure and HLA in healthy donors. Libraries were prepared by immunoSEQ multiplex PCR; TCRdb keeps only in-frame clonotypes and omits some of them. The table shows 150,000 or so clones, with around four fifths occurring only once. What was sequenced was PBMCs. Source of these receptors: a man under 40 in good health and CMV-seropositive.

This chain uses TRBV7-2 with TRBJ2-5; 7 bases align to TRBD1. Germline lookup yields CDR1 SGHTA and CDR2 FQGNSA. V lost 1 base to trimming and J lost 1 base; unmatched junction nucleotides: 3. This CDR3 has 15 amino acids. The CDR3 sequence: CASSLDGTAQETQYF. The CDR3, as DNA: TGTGCCAGCAGCTTAGACGGGACAGCCCAAGAGACCCAGTACTTC.

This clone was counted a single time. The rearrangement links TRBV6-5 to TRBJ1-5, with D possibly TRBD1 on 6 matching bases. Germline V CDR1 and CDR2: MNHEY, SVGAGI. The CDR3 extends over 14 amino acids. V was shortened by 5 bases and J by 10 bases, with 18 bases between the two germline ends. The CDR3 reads CASSTRGGVLPQHF. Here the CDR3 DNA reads TGTGCCAGCAGTACCCGGGGGGGCGTTTTACCCCAGCATTTT.

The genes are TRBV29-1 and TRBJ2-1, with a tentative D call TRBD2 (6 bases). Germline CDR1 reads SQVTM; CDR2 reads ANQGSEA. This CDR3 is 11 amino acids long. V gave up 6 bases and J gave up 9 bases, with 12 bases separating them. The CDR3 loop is CSVPGGFEQFF. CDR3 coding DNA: TGCAGCGTCCCCGGGGGTTTTGAGCAGTTCTTC.

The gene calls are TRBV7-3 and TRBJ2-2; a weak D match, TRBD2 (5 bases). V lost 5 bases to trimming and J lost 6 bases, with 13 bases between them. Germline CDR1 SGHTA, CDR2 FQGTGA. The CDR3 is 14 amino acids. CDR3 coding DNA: TGTGCCAGCAGCGGGGAAGGAGGCGCCGGGGAGCTGTTTTTT. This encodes CASSGEGGAGELFF.

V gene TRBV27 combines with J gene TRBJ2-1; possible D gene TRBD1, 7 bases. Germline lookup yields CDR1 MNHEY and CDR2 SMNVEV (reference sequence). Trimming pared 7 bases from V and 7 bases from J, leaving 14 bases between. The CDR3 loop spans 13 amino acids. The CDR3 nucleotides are TGTGCCAGCACTCCCAGGGGGAGGAATGAGCAGTTCTTC. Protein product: CASTPRGRNEQFF.

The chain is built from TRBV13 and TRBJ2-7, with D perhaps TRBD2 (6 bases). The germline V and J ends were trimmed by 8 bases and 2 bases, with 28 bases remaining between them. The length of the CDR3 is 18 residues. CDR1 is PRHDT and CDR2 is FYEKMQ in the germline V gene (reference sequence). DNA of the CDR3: TGTGCCAGCGAAAACCGGGACGGGGGAGGAGGACTTACCTACGAGCAGTACTTC. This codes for CASENRDGGGGLTYEQYF.

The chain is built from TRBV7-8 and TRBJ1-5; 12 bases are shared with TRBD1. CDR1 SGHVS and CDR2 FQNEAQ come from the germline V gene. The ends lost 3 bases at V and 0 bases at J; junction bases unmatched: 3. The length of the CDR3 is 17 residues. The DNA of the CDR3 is TGTGCCAGCAGCTTCCGGGACAGGGGGCTTAGCAATCAGCCCCAGCATTTT. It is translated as CASSFRDRGLSNQPQHF.

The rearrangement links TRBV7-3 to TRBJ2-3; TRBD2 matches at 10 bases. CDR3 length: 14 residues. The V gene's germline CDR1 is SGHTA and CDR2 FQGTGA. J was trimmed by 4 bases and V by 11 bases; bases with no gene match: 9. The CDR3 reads CACKGSGGADTQYF. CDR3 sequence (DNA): TGTGCCTGCAAGGGGAGCGGGGGGGCAGATACGCAGTATTTT.

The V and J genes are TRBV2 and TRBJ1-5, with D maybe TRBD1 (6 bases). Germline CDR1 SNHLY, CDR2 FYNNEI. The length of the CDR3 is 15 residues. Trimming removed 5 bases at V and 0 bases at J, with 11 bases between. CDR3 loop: CASSLRGYSNQPQHF. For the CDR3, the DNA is TGTGCCAGCAGTCTAAGGGGGTATAGCAATCAGCCCCAGCATTTT.

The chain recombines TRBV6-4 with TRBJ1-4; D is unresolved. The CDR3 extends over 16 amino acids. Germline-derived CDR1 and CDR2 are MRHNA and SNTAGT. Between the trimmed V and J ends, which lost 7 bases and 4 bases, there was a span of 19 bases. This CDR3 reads CASKNRRELYNEKLFF. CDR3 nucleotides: TGTGCCAGCAAGAATCGGCGAGAACTATATAATGAAAAACTGTTTTTT.

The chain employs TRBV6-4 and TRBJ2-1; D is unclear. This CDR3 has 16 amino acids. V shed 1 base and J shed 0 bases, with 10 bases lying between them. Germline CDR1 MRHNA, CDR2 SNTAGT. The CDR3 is CASSDWQTSSYNEQFF. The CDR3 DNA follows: TGTGCCAGCAGTGACTGGCAGACAAGCTCCTACAATGAGCAGTTCTTC.